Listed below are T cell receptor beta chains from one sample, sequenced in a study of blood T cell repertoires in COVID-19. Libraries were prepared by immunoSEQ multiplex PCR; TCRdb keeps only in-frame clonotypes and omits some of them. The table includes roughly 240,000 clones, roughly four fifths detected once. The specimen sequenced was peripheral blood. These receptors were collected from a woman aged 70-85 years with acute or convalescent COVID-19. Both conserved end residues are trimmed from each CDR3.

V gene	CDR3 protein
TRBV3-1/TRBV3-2	ASSTRQGGEQY
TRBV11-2	ASSQQGLTYNEQF
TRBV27	ASNPGTNVNTEAF
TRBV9	ASSAGLGEDEKLF
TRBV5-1	ASSSGDRAYEQY
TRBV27	ASSTDRGSSPLH
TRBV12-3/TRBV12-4	ASSSRGGGYT
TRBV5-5	ASSLGAPGETQY
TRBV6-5	ASGELWGGSEAF
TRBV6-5	ASNRQAVRNEKLF
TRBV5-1	ASSLEGGQLF
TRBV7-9	ASSFWQLNYGYT
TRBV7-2	ASAPWAGASSYT
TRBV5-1	ASSLLQSNTEAF
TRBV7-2	ASSLYRRDYDSYNEQF
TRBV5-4	ASSWGGVGGYT
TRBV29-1	SVVSGGAVVAF
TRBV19	ASRDSTLNQPQH
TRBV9	ASSVAGTGYGYT
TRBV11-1	ASSFRGQNTDTQY
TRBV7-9	ASSLSVGGTEAF
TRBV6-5	ASSYSGTQEAF
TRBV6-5	ASRSGTSGGPSH
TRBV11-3	ASSRGTSGGETQY
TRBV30	AWSSTSTEAF
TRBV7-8	ASTLDRKETQY
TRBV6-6	ASSYGTGGYEQY
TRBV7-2	ASSLDLDRAYEQY
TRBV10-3	AISVGAGGTGELF
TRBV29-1	SVVLQGFYGYT
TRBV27	ASTGGGNQPQH